The source of this T cell receptor beta chain is a study of shared clonotypes between healthy human individuals. There are 15 residues in the CDR3. Germline V gene sequence: CDR1 SGHRS, CDR2 YFSETQ. The ends were cut back, 4 bases at V and 6 bases at J, with 16 bases in the middle. An assay was performed, and its level was deep. It was 300 ng DNA, some 33,000 T cell genomes, that went into each replicate PCR of unsorted PBMC. Libraries were prepared by immunoSEQ multiplex PCR; TCRdb keeps only in-frame clonotypes and omits some of them. The table includes 520,000 or so clones, around 74% detected once. The donors, healthy adults who were HIV-negative, had experienced no recent acute infections or vaccinations. With unsorted samples, genomic DNA was obtained from 100 million or so PBMCs.

This clonotype originated in a woman aged 40-49 years in good health. Some clones in this sample may be carry-over from other donors' samples. What was sequenced was PBMCs. V is TRBV5-1 and J is TRBJ1-4, with D maybe TRBD1 (5 bases). The chain's CDR3 is CASSDPRGMDEKLFF. CDR3 in DNA: TGCGCCAGCAGCGACCCGAGGGGTATGGATGAAAAACTGTTTTTT. The complete variable domain, with remaining parts taken from reference TRBV5-1 and TRBJ1-4, reads KAGVTQTPRYLIKTRGQQVTLSCSPISGHRSVSWYQQTPGQGLQFLFEYFSETQRNKGNFPGRFSGRQFSNSRSEMNVSTLELGDSALYLCASSDPRGMDEKLFFGSGTQLSVL.